These T cell receptor beta chains were read from a single sample in a study of shared clonotypes between healthy human individuals. The assay was immunoSEQ multiplex PCR, and TCRdb's table has in-frame clones only and misses some. The sample has roughly 2,500,000 clones; 90% to 95% are singletons. The sequenced sample consisted of naive CD4+ T cells from PBMCs. The receptors come from a man between 18 and 29 years old in good health. Some clones in this sample may be carry-over from other donors' samples. CDR3s include the opening cysteine and the closing phenylalanine or tryptophan. D genes are given only for firm matches. Rows may omit the clone size; those that give it use once, few, many or a size class.

D: TRBD1; V: TRBV28; size: -; J: TRBJ2-1; CDR3: CASSRYPRGPGEQFF; DNA: TGTGCCAGCAGTCGATACCCCAGGGGGCCGGGTGAGCAGTTCTTC
D: -; V: TRBV28; size: -; J: TRBJ2-1; CDR3: CASSPWAGSPHNEQFF; DNA: TGTGCCAGCAGCCCCTGGGCCGGGAGCCCCCACAATGAGCAGTTCTTC
D: TRBD2; V: TRBV9; size: -; J: TRBJ2-5; CDR3: CASSVGTSGSVETQYF; DNA: TGTGCCAGCAGCGTTGGGACTAGCGGGAGTGTGGAGACCCAGTACTTC
D: TRBD2; V: TRBV4-1; size: -; J: TRBJ2-3; CDR3: CASSQVVTSGLTDTQYF; DNA: TGCGCCAGCAGCCAAGTGGTGACTAGCGGCCTCACAGATACGCAGTATTTT
D: -; V: TRBV9; size: -; J: TRBJ2-7; CDR3: CASSRSDRPYEQYF; DNA: TGTGCCAGCAGCAGGTCCGACAGGCCCTACGAGCAGTACTTC
D: TRBD1; V: TRBV6-5; size: -; J: TRBJ2-5; CDR3: CASSYFGQGEETQYF; DNA: TGTGCCAGCAGTTACTTCGGACAGGGCGAGGAGACCCAGTACTTC
D: -; V: TRBV28; size: -; J: TRBJ1-4; CDR3: CASSVGGNEKLFF; DNA: TGTGCCAGCAGTGTAGGGGGGAATGAAAAACTGTTTTTT
D: -; V: TRBV7-8; size: -; J: TRBJ1-5; CDR3: CASSLVGNQPQHF; DNA: TGTGCCAGCAGCTTAGTCGGCAATCAGCCCCAGCATTTT
D: TRBD2; V: TRBV18; size: -; J: TRBJ2-1; CDR3: CASSPPTSGRYNEQFF; DNA: TGTGCCAGCTCACCACCTACTAGCGGGCGTTACAATGAGCAGTTCTTC
D: -; V: TRBV29-1; size: -; J: TRBJ1-2; CDR3: CSVVGRGRNYGYTF; DNA: TGCAGCGTTGTGGGGCGGGGGCGCAACTATGGCTACACCTTC
D: -; V: TRBV14; size: once; J: TRBJ2-3; CDR3: CASSLRDSRFGDTQYF; DNA: TGTGCCAGCAGCCTTCGGGACTCCCGATTCGGGGATACGCAGTATTTT
D: TRBD1; V: TRBV6-1; size: -; J: TRBJ1-5; CDR3: CASSEYGTGLKRHDQPQHF; DNA: TGTGCCAGCAGTGAATATGGGACAGGGTTAAAGAGGCATGATCAGCCCCAGCATTTT
D: -; V: TRBV6-5; size: -; J: TRBJ1-6; CDR3: CAAGRDDSPLHF; DNA: TGTGCCGCGGGCAGGGATGATTCACCCCTCCACTTT
D: -; V: TRBV6-6; size: -; J: TRBJ1-2; CDR3: CASSYSAGGGTHGYTF; DNA: TGTGCCAGCAGTTACTCAGCGGGAGGGGGGACCCATGGCTACACCTTC
D: -; V: TRBV7-9; size: -; J: TRBJ2-1; CDR3: CASSLDRREQFF; DNA: TGTGCCAGCAGCTTAGATCGTCGGGAGCAGTTCTTC
D: TRBD1; V: TRBV9; size: -; J: TRBJ1-2; CDR3: CASSVFGTGNVGYTF; DNA: TGTGCCAGCAGCGTATTCGGGACAGGGAATGTTGGCTACACCTTC
D: -; V: TRBV7-3; size: -; J: TRBJ2-7; CDR3: CASSLEPGRIYEQYF; DNA: TGTGCCAGCAGCCTTGAACCGGGACGGATCTACGAGCAGTACTTC
D: -; V: TRBV11-2; size: -; J: TRBJ2-7; CDR3: CASSSGLISYEQYF; DNA: TGTGCCAGCAGCTCGGGACTGATCAGCTACGAGCAGTACTTC
D: -; V: TRBV19; size: -; J: TRBJ2-1; CDR3: CASSSQDSGRQFF; DNA: TGTGCCAGTAGTTCACAAGATTCGGGTAGGCAGTTCTTC
D: -; V: TRBV5-1; size: -; J: TRBJ2-2; CDR3: CASSFIQTGELFF; DNA: TGCGCCAGCAGCTTCATCCAGACCGGGGAGCTGTTTTTT
D: -; V: TRBV28; size: -; J: TRBJ2-3; CDR3: CASSPTGTIGGDTQYF; DNA: TGTGCCAGCAGTCCGACAGGGACTATTGGAGGAGATACGCAGTATTTT
D: -; V: TRBV28; size: -; J: TRBJ2-7; CDR3: CASSFDSYEQYF; DNA: TGTGCCAGCAGCTTCGACAGCTACGAGCAGTACTTC
D: TRBD1; V: TRBV5-4; size: -; J: TRBJ2-1; CDR3: CASSLGTGGSGEQFF; DNA: TGTGCCAGCAGCTTGGGGACAGGGGGCTCGGGTGAGCAGTTCTTC
D: -; V: TRBV28; size: -; J: TRBJ1-1; CDR3: CASSPTWTTEAFF; DNA: TGTGCCAGCAGCCCAACATGGACAACTGAAGCTTTCTTT
D: -; V: TRBV5-8; size: once; J: TRBJ1-2; CDR3: CASSLQGRYGYTF; DNA: TGTGCCAGCAGCTTGCAGGGGCGTTATGGCTACACCTTC
D: -; V: TRBV18; size: -; J: TRBJ1-2; CDR3: CASSPGADGYGYTF; DNA: TGTGCCAGCTCACCTGGGGCGGATGGCTATGGCTACACCTTC
D: TRBD1; V: TRBV6-1; size: -; J: TRBJ1-1; CDR3: CASGWTGRADTEAFF; DNA: TGTGCCAGCGGATGGACAGGGAGGGCGGACACTGAAGCTTTCTTT
D: TRBD2; V: TRBV5-1; size: few; J: TRBJ2-1; CDR3: CASSLGLAGGNEQFF; DNA: TGCGCCAGCAGCTTGGGACTAGCGGGAGGTAATGAGCAGTTCTTC
D: -; V: TRBV6-1; size: -; J: TRBJ2-7; CDR3: CASRGLSYEQYF; DNA: TGTGCCAGCAGGGGCCTCTCCTACGAGCAGTACTTC
D: -; V: TRBV7-2; size: -; J: TRBJ1-1; CDR3: CASSSLAGNTEAFF; DNA: TGTGCCAGCAGCTCCCTCGCAGGTAACACTGAAGCTTTCTTT
D: -; V: TRBV19; size: -; J: TRBJ2-7; CDR3: CASTRDTRPDEQYF; DNA: TGTGCCAGTACCCGGGACACCCGACCAGACGAGCAGTACTTC
D: TRBD1; V: TRBV10-1; size: -; J: TRBJ2-7; CDR3: CASSVGQGKNEQYF; DNA: TGCGCCAGCAGTGTGGGACAGGGGAAGAACGAGCAGTACTTC
D: TRBD1; V: TRBV5-1; size: -; J: TRBJ2-3; CDR3: CASSEQGARGTDTQYF; DNA: TGCGCCAGCAGCGAACAGGGGGCTAGGGGGACAGATACGCAGTATTTT
D: TRBD1; V: TRBV6-5; size: -; J: TRBJ2-7; CDR3: CASKRTGPNGEQYF; DNA: TGTGCCAGCAAACGGACAGGCCCCAATGGCGAGCAGTACTTC
D: TRBD1; V: TRBV5-4; size: -; J: TRBJ1-1; CDR3: CASSLGQGSLVNTEAFF; DNA: TGTGCCAGCAGCTTGGGACAGGGCTCTTTGGTGAACACTGAAGCTTTCTTT
D: -; V: TRBV12-5; size: few; J: TRBJ1-2; CDR3: CAAADPGGEVGYGYTF; DNA: TGTGCTGCCGCGGACCCGGGAGGGGAAGTGGGGTATGGCTACACCTTC
D: TRBD1; V: TRBV28; size: once; J: TRBJ2-7; CDR3: CASTRTGEQYF; DNA: TGTGCCAGCACGCGGACAGGCGAGCAGTACTTC
D: TRBD2; V: TRBV25-1; size: -; J: TRBJ2-3; CDR3: CASSELRASGSVDTQYF; DNA: TGTGCCAGCAGTGAATTACGGGCTAGCGGGAGTGTAGATACGCAGTATTTT
D: -; V: TRBV5-6; size: -; J: TRBJ1-1; CDR3: CASSIIGQLNTEAFF; DNA: TGTGCCAGCAGCATAATCGGACAGTTGAACACTGAAGCTTTCTTT
D: TRBD1; V: TRBV9; size: -; J: TRBJ1-2; CDR3: CASSFIQGAPGGYGYTF; DNA: TGTGCCAGCTCATTTATCCAGGGGGCCCCGGGAGGGTATGGCTACACCTTC
D: -; V: TRBV7-2; size: -; J: TRBJ2-7; CDR3: CASSLGGARRRYEQYF; DNA: TGTGCCAGCAGCTTAGGCGGGGCCCGCCGGCGTTACGAGCAGTACTTC
D: -; V: TRBV5-4; size: once; J: TRBJ1-6; CDR3: CASSALHF; DNA: TGTGCCAGCTCGGCCCTCCACTTT
D: -; V: TRBV7-9; size: -; J: TRBJ2-3; CDR3: CASSFTISRLFTDTQYF; DNA: TGTGCCAGCAGCTTCACCATCTCCCGGCTATTCACAGATACGCAGTATTTT
D: -; V: TRBV9; size: -; J: TRBJ2-2; CDR3: CASSPRGSAGELFF; DNA: TGTGCCAGCAGCCCTCGCGGTAGCGCCGGGGAGCTGTTTTTT
D: TRBD1; V: TRBV19; size: -; J: TRBJ2-6; CDR3: CASSIFGTGPFSGANVLTF; DNA: TGTGCCAGTAGTATCTTTGGGACAGGGCCGTTCTCTGGGGCCAACGTCCTGACTTTC
D: -; V: TRBV5-1; size: -; J: TRBJ2-7; CDR3: CASSLPSSYEQYF; DNA: TGCGCCAGCAGCTTGCCCAGCTCCTACGAGCAGTACTTC
D: TRBD1; V: TRBV18; size: -; J: TRBJ1-1; CDR3: CASSPRTGADTEAFF; DNA: TGTGCCAGCTCACCGAGGACAGGGGCGGACACTGAAGCTTTCTTT